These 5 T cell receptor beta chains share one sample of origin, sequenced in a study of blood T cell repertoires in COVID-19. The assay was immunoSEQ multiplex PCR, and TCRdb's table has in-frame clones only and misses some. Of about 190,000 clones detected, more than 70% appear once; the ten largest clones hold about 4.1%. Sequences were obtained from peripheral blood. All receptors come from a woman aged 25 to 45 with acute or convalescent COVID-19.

CDR3 DNA sequence: TGTGCCAGCAGTTTCCTTAGCTATGAGCAGTTCTTC. The encoded protein is CASSFLSYEQFF. The chain employs TRBV12-3 or TRBV12-4 and TRBJ2-1; D unclear. The CDR3 is 12 residues long. The V end lost 3 bases, the J end lost 8 bases, and 8 bases lay between the germline ends.

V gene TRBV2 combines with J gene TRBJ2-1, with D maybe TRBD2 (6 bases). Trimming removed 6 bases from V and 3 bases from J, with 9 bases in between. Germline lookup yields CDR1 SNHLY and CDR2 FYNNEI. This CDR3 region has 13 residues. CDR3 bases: TGTGCCAGCAGCGTTAGCGGCTACAATGAGCAGTTCTTC. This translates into CASSVSGYNEQFF.

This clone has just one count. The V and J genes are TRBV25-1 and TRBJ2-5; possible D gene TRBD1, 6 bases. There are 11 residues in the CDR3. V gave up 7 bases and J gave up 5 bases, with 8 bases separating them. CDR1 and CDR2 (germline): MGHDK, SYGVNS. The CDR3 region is CASTGAETQYF. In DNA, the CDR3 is TGTGCCAGCACAGGGGCCGAGACCCAGTACTTC.

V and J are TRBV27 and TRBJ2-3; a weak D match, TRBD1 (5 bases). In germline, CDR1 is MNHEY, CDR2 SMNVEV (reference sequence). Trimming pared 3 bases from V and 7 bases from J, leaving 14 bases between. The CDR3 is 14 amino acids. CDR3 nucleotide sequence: TGTGCCAGCAGTTTTCGGCAGGGCCCCTATACGCAGTATTTT. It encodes CASSFRQGPYTQYF.

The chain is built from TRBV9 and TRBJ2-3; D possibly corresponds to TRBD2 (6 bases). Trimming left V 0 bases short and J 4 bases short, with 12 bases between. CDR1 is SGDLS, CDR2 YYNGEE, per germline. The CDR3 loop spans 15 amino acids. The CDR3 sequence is CASSVVGGAADTQYF. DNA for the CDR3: TGTGCCAGCAGCGTAGTGGGGGGAGCGGCAGATACGCAGTATTTT. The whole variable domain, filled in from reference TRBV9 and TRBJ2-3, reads DSGVTQTPKHLITATGQRVTLRCSPRSGDLSVYWYQQSLDQGLQFLIQYYNGEERAKGNILERFSAQQFPDLHSELNLSSLELGDSALYFCASSVVGGAADTQYFGPGTRLTVL.